This TCR beta chain was sequenced in a study of T cell responses to AZD1222 COVID-19 vaccine. Overall study results and limits: Sampling that yielded the repertoires occurred only after the peak T cell response.

Comments on this clone: What it binds is not known.

The CDR3 extends over 14 amino acids. From germline, CDR1 is LGHNA and CDR2 YSLEER. V was clipped by 2 bases and J by 4 bases, with 9 bases between them. Here immunoSEQ multiplex PCR was the method, and the copy in TCRdb shows in-frame clones only, minus some. The sample carries 130,000 to 150,000 clones, approximately 90% recorded once. The sequences come from peripheral blood, collected on day 0 of AZD1222 vaccination. The chain is built from TRBV4-3 and TRBJ2-1, with D possibly being TRBD1 (6 bases). This TCR was recovered from an adult in good health. The CDR3 nucleotides are TGCGCCAGCAGCCAACCGGACAGATACAATGAGCAGTTCTTC. Translation: CASSQPDRYNEQFF.